Listed below are T cell receptor beta chains from one sample, sequenced in a study of CD8 T cells in ankylosing spondylitis. TCRdb reprocessed the 5' RACE reads via MiXCR and lists one record per CDR3 protein. The repertoire holds a few hundred thousand distinct CDR3 sequences, with around 10% as singletons. Sequenced input: blood, either unsorted or a sorted T cell fraction (not recorded which). The receptors stem from a female donor with ankylosing spondylitis or in good health (not recorded which). Each CDR3 is given with its conserved first and last residue. The D gene is left open where the match is weak. Where a row states a size, it is once, few, many or the class of an expanded clone; other rows omit it.

J | D | V | size | CDR3 | DNA
TRBJ1-2 | . | TRBV5-1 | many | CASSTGPLAGYTF | TGCGCCAGCAGCACCGGTCCCCTGGCTGGCTACACCTTC
TRBJ2-1 | TRBD2 | TRBV2 | . | CVSPTGTSGRNEQFF | TGTGTCAGCCCCACCGGGACTAGCGGGAGGAATGAGCAGTTCTTC
TRBJ1-1 | . | TRBV5-1 | many | CASSFFGDTEAFF | TGCGCCAGCAGCTTTTTCGGGGACACTGAAGCTTTCTTT
TRBJ2-7 | TRBD2 | TRBV5-1 | many | CASSEGLIGGGIYEQYF | TGCGCCAGCAGCGAGGGTCTAATCGGCGGGGGAATCTACGAGCAGTACTTC
TRBJ1-2 | . | TRBV11-2 | . | CASSRGGSKGYGYTF | TGTGCCAGCAGCCGTGGGGGGAGTAAGGGCTATGGCTACACCTTC
TRBJ2-3 | . | TRBV14 | few | CASSQRQNADTQYF | TGTGCCAGCAGCCAGAGACAGAACGCAGATACGCAGTATTTT
TRBJ2-7 | . | TRBV9 | few | CASSPGAELTHEQYF | TGTGCCAGCAGCCCCGGGGCCGAACTGACCCACGAGCAGTACTTC
TRBJ1-3 | . | TRBV20-1 | many | CSARDSGPGNTIYF | TGCAGTGCTAGAGACAGCGGCCCTGGAAACACCATATATTTT
TRBJ1-5 | . | TRBV20-1 | few | CSAVRGRGNQPQHF | TGCAGTGCGGTACGCGGCAGGGGCAATCAGCCCCAGCATTTT
TRBJ2-1 | . | TRBV19 | . | CASSRMGSEQFF | TGTGCCAGTAGTAGAATGGGGTCTGAGCAGTTCTTC
TRBJ2-6 | TRBD1 | TRBV5-3 | . | CASSRTGVRSGANVLTF | TGTGCCAGCAGCCGGACAGGGGTTCGGTCTGGGGCCAACGTCCTGACTTTC
TRBJ1-6 | TRBD1 | TRBV7-2 | . | CASSTGQGADSPLHF | TGTGCCAGCAGCACGGGACAGGGGGCGGATTCACCCCTCCACTTT
TRBJ1-5 | . | TRBV5-6 | many | CASSFYYSNQPQHF | TGTGCCAGCAGTTTCTATTATAGCAATCAGCCCCAGCATTTT
TRBJ2-1 | TRBD1 | TRBV5-5 | many | CASTSGTAFNEQFF | TGTGCCAGCACCTCCGGGACAGCTTTCAATGAGCAGTTCTTC
TRBJ2-7 | . | TRBV4-1 | many | CASSQDPGRANEQYF | TGCGCCAGCAGCCAAGATCCCGGCAGGGCCAACGAGCAGTACTTC
TRBJ1-5 | . | TRBV10-3 | many | CAISESVDSNQPQHF | TGTGCCATCAGTGAGTCGGTGGATAGCAATCAGCCCCAGCATTTT
TRBJ2-2 | TRBD1 | TRBV20-1 | many | CSARAGTGITGELFF | TGCAGTGCCAGGGCCGGGACAGGTATAACCGGGGAGCTGTTTTTT
TRBJ2-1 | . | TRBV20-1 | many | CVINEGRRDEQFF | TGCGTCATCAACGAGGGCCGTCGGGATGAGCAGTTCTTC
TRBJ2-2 | TRBD2 | TRBV20-1 | . | CSARDAGLAATGELFF | TGCAGTGCTAGAGATGCGGGACTAGCGGCCACCGGGGAGCTGTTTTTT
TRBJ2-7 | . | TRBV9 | few | CASSRGSGSSYEQYF | TGTGCCAGCAGCAGGGGTAGCGGTTCCTCCTACGAGCAGTACTTC
TRBJ1-5 | . | TRBV10-3 | many | CAISEWAENQPQHF | TGTGCCATCAGTGAGTGGGCGGAGAATCAGCCCCAGCATTTT
TRBJ1-3 | . | TRBV7-6 | many | CASKAGNTIYF | TGTGCCAGCAAAGCTGGAAACACCATATATTTT
TRBJ1-5 | . | TRBV20-1 | few | CSAGSSRGGQPQHF | TGCAGTGCTGGATCGTCCAGGGGAGGGCAGCCCCAGCATTTT
TRBJ1-3 | . | TRBV4-1 | many | CASRTYGLTGNTIYF | TGCGCCAGCAGAACGTACGGGCTTACTGGAAACACCATATATTTT
TRBJ2-7 | . | TRBV29-1 | . | CSAQGAYEQYF | TGCAGCGCCCAAGGAGCCTACGAGCAGTACTTC
TRBJ2-5 | TRBD2 | TRBV20-1 | many | CSAPPGVAGDIETQYF | TGCAGTGCTCCGCCCGGAGTAGCGGGAGACATAGAGACCCAGTACTTC
TRBJ1-2 | TRBD1 | TRBV10-3 | many | CAISARSGQAGDAYGYTF | TGTGCCATCAGTGCTAGGTCGGGACAGGCGGGAGACGCCTATGGCTACACCTTC
TRBJ1-5 | . | TRBV28 | many | CASSPGNQPQHF | TGTGCCAGCAGTCCCGGCAATCAGCCCCAGCATTTT
TRBJ1-4 | . | TRBV20-1 | many | CSAFQGVDEKLFF | TGCAGTGCGTTTCAGGGAGTCGATGAAAAACTGTTTTTT
TRBJ1-3 | . | TRBV24-1 | many | CATSGRDNGNTIYF | TGTGCCACCAGTGGCCGGGACAATGGAAACACCATATATTTT
TRBJ1-5 | . | TRBV28 | many | CASRGGGHYSNQPQHF | TGTGCCAGCAGAGGGGGGGGGCATTATAGCAATCAGCCCCAGCATTTT
TRBJ2-1 | TRBD2 | TRBV14 | few | CASSHSGGEQFF | TGTGCCAGCAGCCACTCGGGGGGTGAGCAGTTCTTC
TRBJ1-1 | TRBD1 | TRBV24-1 | few | CATRETGLNTEAFF | TGTGCCACCAGGGAGACAGGGCTGAACACTGAAGCTTTCTTT
TRBJ2-1 | TRBD2 | TRBV10-2 | . | CARDLAGRVYNEQFF | TGCGCCAGGGATCTTGCCGGGAGGGTCTACAATGAGCAGTTCTTC
TRBJ2-2 | . | TRBV27 | . | CASSPAGPGELFF | TGTGCCAGCAGTCCCGCGGGTCCCGGGGAGCTGTTTTTT
TRBJ2-2 | . | TRBV2 | many | CASSEFTGAGPTGELFF | TGTGCCAGCAGTGAATTCACTGGAGCGGGCCCCACCGGGGAGCTGTTTTTT
TRBJ1-2 | TRBD1 | TRBV3-1 | . | CASSQDAGQINYGYTF | TGTGCCAGCAGCCAAGATGCGGGACAGATAAACTATGGCTACACCTTC